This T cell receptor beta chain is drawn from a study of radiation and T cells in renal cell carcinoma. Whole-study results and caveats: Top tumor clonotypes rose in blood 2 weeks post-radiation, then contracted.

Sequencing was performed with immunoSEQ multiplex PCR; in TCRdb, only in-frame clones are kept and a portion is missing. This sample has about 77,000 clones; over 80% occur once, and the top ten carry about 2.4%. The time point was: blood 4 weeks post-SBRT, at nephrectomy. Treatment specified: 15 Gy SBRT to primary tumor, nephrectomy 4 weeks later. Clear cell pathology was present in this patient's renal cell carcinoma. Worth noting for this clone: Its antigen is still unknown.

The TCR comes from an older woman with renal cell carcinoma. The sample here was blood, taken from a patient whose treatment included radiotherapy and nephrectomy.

The CDR3 is CASSPEGAANNSPLHF. In DNA, the CDR3 is TGTGCCAGCAGCCCGGAAGGGGCCGCCAATAATTCACCCCTCCACTTT. This chain links TRBV6-4 with TRBJ1-6; perhaps TRBD1 as D (5 bases). Germline V CDR1 and CDR2: MRHNA, SNTAGT. The V end was cut by 6 bases, the J end by 5 bases, with 17 bases between. This CDR3 is 16 amino acids long.